The entry that follows covers one T cell receptor beta chain sequence. Its antigen is unknown. This entry comes from a study of T-cell memory formation after mild COVID-19. As for the study in general: TCR clusters were mostly donor specific.

Barcoded TCR alpha and TCR beta cDNA libraries with UMIs came from 5'RACE using constant-segment primers. TCRdb re-called the 5' RACE reads through MiXCR, storing one row per CDR3 protein. The sample carries around 150,000 distinct CDR3 sequences, approximately 10% recorded once. The CDR3 has 17 residues. Germline CDR1 is MNHNS and CDR2 is SASEGT. After removal of 4 bases from V and 0 bases from J, the junction contained 9 bases not matched to a gene. Points from the study as a whole: Mainly in CM and EM were contracting CD4+ clones; CD8+ were in EMRA. Pre-infection memory contained some responding clones, which suggested that cross-reactive memory had joined.

V gene TRBV6-1 combines with J gene TRBJ2-4; 7 nucleotides match TRBD1. This TCR was recovered from a man aged 18 to 29 who had mild COVID-19 (a few samples of this study predate the infection). Cell type and time point are not known. The sequenced material came from PBMCs or a T cell subset sorted from them (not recorded which). The chain's CDR3 is CASSVHDRALAKNIQYF. The CDR3 DNA reads as TGTGCCAGCAGTGTCCACGACAGGGCTCTAGCCAAAAACATTCAGTACTTC.